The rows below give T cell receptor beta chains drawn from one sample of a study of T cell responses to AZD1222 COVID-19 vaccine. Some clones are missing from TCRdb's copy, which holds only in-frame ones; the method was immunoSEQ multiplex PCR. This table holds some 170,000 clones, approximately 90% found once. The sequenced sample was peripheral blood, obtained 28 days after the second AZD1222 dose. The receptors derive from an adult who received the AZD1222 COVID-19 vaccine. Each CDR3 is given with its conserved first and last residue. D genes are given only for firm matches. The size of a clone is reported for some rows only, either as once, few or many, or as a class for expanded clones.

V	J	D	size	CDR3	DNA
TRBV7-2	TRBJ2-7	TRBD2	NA	CASSVSSGSYDEQYF	TGTGCCAGCAGCGTCTCTAGCGGGAGTTACGACGAGCAGTACTTC
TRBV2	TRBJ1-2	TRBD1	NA	CAGYSADRETNYGYTF	TGTGCCGGCTATTCTGCGGACAGGGAAACTAACTATGGCTACACCTTC
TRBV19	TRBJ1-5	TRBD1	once	CASGNWDRVVIQPQHF	TGTGCCAGTGGGAACTGGGACAGGGTGGTTATCCAGCCCCAGCATTTT
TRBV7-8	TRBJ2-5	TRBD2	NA	CASSDPGTSGGGETQYF	TGTGCCAGCAGCGACCCCGGGACTAGCGGGGGCGGGGAGACCCAGTACTTC
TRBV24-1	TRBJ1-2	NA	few	CATSDLGPQTPSIYGYTF	TGTGCCACCAGTGATTTGGGCCCCCAGACCCCAAGTATCTATGGCTACACCTTC
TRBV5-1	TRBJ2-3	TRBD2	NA	CASSLGSGGPSTDTQYF	TGCGCCAGCAGCTTGGGCAGCGGGGGCCCTAGCACAGATACGCAGTATTTT
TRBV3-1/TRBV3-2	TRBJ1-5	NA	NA	CASSQVEPPNQPQHF	TGTGCCAGCAGCCAAGTGGAACCCCCCAATCAGCCCCAGCATTTT
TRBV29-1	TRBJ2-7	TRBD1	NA	CSVEEGQGPYEQYF	TGCAGCGTTGAAGAGGGACAGGGCCCCTACGAGCAGTACTTC
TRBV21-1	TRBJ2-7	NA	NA	CASSKVEAGAAYEQYF	TGTGCCAGCAGCAAAGTGGAGGCAGGGGCGGCCTACGAGCAGTACTTC
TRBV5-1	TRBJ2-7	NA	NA	CASSREPIYEQYF	TGCGCCAGCAGCCGGGAGCCGATCTACGAGCAGTACTTC
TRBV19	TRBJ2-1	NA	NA	CASSESSYNEQFF	TGTGCCAGTAGCGAGAGCTCCTACAATGAGCAGTTCTTC
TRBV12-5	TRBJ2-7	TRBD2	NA	CASVLAGGSSYEQYF	TGTGCTAGTGTTTTAGCGGGAGGGAGCTCCTACGAGCAGTACTTC
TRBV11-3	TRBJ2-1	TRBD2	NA	CASSLEGGGPNEQFF	TGTGCCAGCAGCTTAGAGGGGGGAGGGCCTAATGAGCAGTTCTTC
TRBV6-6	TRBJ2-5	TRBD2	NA	CASSASGGFRETQYF	TGTGCCAGCAGTGCCTCGGGGGGGTTTCGAGAGACCCAGTACTTC
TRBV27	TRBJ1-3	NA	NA	CASSPGQGRGNTIYF	TGTGCCAGCAGTCCCGGTCAGGGGAGGGGAAACACCATATATTTT
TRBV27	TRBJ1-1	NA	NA	CASSLTPSWNTEAFF	TGTGCCAGCAGTTTAACTCCTAGCTGGAACACTGAAGCTTTCTTT
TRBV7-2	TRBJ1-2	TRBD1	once	CASSLTGQPYGYTF	TGTGCCAGCAGCTTAACGGGACAGCCTTATGGCTACACCTTC
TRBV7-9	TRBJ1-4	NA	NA	CASSLVALEKLFF	TGTGCCAGCAGCTTAGTTGCCTTAGAAAAACTGTTTTTT
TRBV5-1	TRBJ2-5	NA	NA	CASSRDSEETQYF	TGCGCCAGCAGCCGGGACTCCGAAGAGACCCAGTACTTC
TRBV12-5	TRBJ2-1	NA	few	CASGQTYDEQFF	TGTGCTAGTGGTCAGACGTACGATGAGCAGTTCTTC
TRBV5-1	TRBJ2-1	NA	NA	CASSLGQGNEQFF	TGCGCCAGCAGCTTGGGGCAGGGAAATGAGCAGTTCTTC
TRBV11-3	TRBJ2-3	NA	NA	CASSLGGLGGTDTQYF	TGTGCCAGCAGCCTCGGGGGCTTGGGGGGCACAGATACGCAGTATTTT
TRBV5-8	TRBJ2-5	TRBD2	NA	CASSPGRRGETQYF	TGTGCCAGCAGCCCCGGGAGGCGGGGTGAGACCCAGTACTTC
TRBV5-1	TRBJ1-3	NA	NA	CASSLSGAQAGNTIYF	TGCGCCAGCAGCTTGTCGGGAGCCCAAGCTGGAAACACCATATATTTT
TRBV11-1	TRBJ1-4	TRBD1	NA	CASSRGQGTTNEKLFF	TGTGCCAGCAGCAGAGGACAGGGGACAACTAATGAAAAACTGTTTTTT
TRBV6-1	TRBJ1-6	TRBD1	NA	CASRPDRTIDTLHF	TGTGCCAGCCGTCCGGACAGGACAATCGATACCCTCCACTTT
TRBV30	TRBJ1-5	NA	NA	CAWSPSTAFNQPQHF	TGTGCCTGGAGTCCCTCGACAGCCTTCAATCAGCCCCAGCATTTT
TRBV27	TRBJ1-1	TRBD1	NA	CASSPSGTEAEAFF	TGTGCCAGCAGTCCCTCCGGGACAGAGGCTGAAGCTTTCTTT
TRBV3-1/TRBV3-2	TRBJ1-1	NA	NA	CASSQDRDTEAFF	TGTGCCAGCAGCCAAGATAGGGATACTGAAGCTTTCTTT
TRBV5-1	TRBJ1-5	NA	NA	CASSVYSNQPQHF	TGCGCCAGCAGCGTATATAGCAATCAGCCCCAGCATTTT